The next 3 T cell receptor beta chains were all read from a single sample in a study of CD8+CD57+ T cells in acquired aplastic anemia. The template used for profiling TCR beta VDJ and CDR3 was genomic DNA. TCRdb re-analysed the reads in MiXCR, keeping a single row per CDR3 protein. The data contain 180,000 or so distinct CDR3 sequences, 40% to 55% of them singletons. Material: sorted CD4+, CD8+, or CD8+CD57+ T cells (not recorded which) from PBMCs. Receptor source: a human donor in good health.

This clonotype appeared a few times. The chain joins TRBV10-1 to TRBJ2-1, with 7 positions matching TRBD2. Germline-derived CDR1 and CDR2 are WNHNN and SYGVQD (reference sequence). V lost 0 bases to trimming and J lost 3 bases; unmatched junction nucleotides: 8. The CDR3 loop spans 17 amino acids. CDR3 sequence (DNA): TGCGCCAGCAGTGAGTCTATAGCGGGCGGATACTACAATGAGCAGTTCTTC. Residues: CASSESIAGGYYNEQFF.

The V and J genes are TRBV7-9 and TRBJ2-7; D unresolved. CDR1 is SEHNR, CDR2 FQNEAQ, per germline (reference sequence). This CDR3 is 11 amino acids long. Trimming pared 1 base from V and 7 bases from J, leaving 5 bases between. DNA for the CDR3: TGTGCCAGCAGCTTAGGTCAGGAGCAGTACTTC. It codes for CASSLGQEQYF.

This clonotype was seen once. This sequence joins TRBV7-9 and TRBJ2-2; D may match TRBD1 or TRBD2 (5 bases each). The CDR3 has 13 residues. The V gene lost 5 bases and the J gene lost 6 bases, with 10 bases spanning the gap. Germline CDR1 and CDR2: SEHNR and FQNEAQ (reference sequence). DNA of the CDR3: TGTGCCAGCAGCGCAATGGGGGCCGGGGAGCTGTTTTTT. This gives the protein CASSAMGAGELFF.